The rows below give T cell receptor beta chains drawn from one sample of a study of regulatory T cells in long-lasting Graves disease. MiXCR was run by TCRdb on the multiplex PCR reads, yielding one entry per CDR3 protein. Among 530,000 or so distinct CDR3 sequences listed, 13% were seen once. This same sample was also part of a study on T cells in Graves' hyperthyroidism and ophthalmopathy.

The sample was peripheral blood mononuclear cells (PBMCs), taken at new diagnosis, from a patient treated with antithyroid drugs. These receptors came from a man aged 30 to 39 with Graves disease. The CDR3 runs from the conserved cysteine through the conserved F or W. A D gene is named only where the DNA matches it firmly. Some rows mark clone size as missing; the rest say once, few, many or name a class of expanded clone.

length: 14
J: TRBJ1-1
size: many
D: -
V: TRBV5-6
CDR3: CASSFIGVGAEAFF
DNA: TGTGCCAGCAGCTTTATAGGGGTAGGCGCTGAAGCTTTCTTT

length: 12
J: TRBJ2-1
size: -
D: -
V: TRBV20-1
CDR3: CSAKDIQSEQFF
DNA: TGCAGTGCCAAGGACATCCAAAGTGAGCAGTTCTTC

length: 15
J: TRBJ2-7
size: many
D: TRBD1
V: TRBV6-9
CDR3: CASSYGGTGAYEQYF
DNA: TGTGCCAGCAGTTACGGCGGGACAGGGGCCTACGAGCAGTACTTC

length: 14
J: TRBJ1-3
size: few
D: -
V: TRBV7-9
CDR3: CASRPSYWGDTIYF
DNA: TGTGCCAGCAGGCCTTCCTACTGGGGGGACACCATATATTTT

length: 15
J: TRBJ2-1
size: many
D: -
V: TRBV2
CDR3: CASRPREFSYNEQFF
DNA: TGTGCCAGCAGACCACGGGAGTTCTCCTACAATGAGCAGTTCTTC

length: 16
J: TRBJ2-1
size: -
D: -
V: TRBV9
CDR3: CASSVVGGGTYNEQFF
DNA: TGTGCCAGCAGCGTAGTGGGAGGGGGGACCTACAATGAGCAGTTCTTC

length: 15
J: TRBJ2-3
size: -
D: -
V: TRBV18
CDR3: CASSPEKTGTDTQYF
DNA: TGTGCCAGCTCACCCGAAAAAACTGGCACAGATACGCAGTATTTT

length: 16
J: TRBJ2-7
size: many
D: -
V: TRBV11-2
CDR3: CASSTLRGPLGNEQYF
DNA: TGTGCCAGCAGTACCCTGCGCGGCCCCCTGGGGAACGAGCAGTACTTC

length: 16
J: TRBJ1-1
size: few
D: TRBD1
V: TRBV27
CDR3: CASTPGQGLGNTEAFF
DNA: TGTGCCAGCACACCCGGACAGGGGCTGGGGAACACTGAAGCTTTCTTT

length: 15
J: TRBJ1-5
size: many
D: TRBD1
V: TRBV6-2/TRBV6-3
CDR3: CASGIGTGRNQPQHF
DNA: TGTGCCAGCGGAATAGGGACAGGACGAAATCAGCCCCAGCATTTT

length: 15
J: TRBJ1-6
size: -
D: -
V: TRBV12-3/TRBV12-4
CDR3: CASSLGQGRNSPLHF
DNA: TGTGCCAGCAGTTTGGGGCAGGGTAGAAATTCACCCCTCCACTTT

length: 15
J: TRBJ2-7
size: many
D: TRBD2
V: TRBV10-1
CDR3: CASSFCGRATCEQYF
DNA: TGCGCCAGCAGCTTTTGCGGGAGGGCCACGTGCGAGCAGTACTTC

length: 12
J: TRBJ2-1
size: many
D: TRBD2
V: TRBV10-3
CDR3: CAISPTSVEQFF
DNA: TGTGCCATCAGCCCAACTAGCGTTGAGCAGTTCTTC

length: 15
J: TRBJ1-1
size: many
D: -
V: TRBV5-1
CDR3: CASSPQGYLRTEAFF
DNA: TGCGCCAGCAGCCCACAGGGCTATCTAAGGACTGAAGCTTTCTTT

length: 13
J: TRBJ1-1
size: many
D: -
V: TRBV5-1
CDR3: CASRAGANTEAFF
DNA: TGCGCCAGCAGGGCAGGGGCGAACACTGAAGCTTTCTTT

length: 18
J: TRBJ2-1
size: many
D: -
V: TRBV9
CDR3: CASSALGGEGRLYNEQFF
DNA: TGTGCCAGCAGCGCCCTCGGGGGCGAGGGAAGATTGTACAATGAGCAGTTCTTC

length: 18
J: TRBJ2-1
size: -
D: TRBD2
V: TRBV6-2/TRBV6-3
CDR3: CASGEQRAPGTNYNEQFF
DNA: TGTGCCAGCGGGGAGCAACGGGCCCCAGGGACTAACTACAATGAGCAGTTCTTC

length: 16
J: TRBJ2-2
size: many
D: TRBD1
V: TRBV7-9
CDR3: CASSFSGTGGSGELFF
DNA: TGTGCCAGCAGCTTCTCCGGGACAGGGGGCTCCGGGGAGCTGTTTTTT

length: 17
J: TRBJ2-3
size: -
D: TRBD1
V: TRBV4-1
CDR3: CASRSFFGTGVADTQYF
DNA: TGCGCCAGCAGATCTTTTTTTGGGACAGGGGTGGCAGATACGCAGTATTTT

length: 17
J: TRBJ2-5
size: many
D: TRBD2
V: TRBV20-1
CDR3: CSARGTGTSGIQETQYF
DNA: TGCAGTGCTAGAGGGACCGGGACTAGCGGAATCCAAGAGACCCAGTACTTC

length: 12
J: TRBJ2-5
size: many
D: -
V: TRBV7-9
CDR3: CASSLAVETQYF
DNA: TGTGCCAGCAGCTTAGCGGTAGAGACCCAGTACTTC

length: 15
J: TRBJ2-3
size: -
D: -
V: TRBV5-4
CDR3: CASSRSGEATDTQYF
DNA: TGTGCCAGCAGCAGAAGCGGAGAAGCCACAGATACGCAGTATTTT

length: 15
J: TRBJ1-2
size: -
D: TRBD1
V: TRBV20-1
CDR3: CSARIGQGLSYGYTF
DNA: TGCAGTGCCAGGATTGGACAGGGCCTCAGCTATGGCTACACCTTC

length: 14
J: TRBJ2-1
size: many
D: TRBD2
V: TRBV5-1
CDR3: CASSTGGVNNEQFF
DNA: TGCGCCAGCAGCACGGGGGGTGTGAACAATGAGCAGTTCTTC

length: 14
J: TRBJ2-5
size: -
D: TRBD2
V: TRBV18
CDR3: CACRPSGSLETQYF
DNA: TGTGCCTGCAGACCTAGCGGGAGCCTGGAGACCCAGTACTTC

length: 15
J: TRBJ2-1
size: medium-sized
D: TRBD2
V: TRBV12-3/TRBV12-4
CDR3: CASSRREGSYNEQFF
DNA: TGTGCCAGCAGCCGGAGGGAGGGCTCCTACAATGAGCAGTTCTTC

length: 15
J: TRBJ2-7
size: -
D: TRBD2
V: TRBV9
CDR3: CAIGFGLADSYEQYF
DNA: TGTGCCATTGGATTCGGACTAGCGGACTCCTACGAGCAGTACTTC

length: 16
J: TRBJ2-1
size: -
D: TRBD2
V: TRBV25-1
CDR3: CASSDLELAGPNEQFF
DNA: TGTGCCAGCAGTGATCTAGAGCTAGCGGGACCCAATGAGCAGTTCTTC

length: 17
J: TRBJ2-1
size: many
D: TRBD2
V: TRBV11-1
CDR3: CASSYRLRTSGNNEQFF
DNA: TGTGCCAGCAGCTATCGCCTAAGGACTAGCGGGAACAATGAGCAGTTCTTC

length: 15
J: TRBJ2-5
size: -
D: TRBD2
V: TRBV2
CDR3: CASSGVRGLAETQYF
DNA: TGTGCCAGCAGTGGGGTCCGGGGACTAGCGGAGACCCAGTACTTC

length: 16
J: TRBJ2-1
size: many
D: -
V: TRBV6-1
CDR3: CASSKLGQSSYNEQFF
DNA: TGTGCCAGCAGTAAACTAGGGCAAAGCTCCTACAATGAGCAGTTCTTC

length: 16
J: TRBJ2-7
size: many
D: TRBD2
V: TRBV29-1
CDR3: CSVELAGGSSSYEQYF
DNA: TGCAGCGTTGAATTAGCGGGAGGCTCGAGCTCCTACGAGCAGTACTTC

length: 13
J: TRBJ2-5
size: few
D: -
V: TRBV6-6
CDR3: CASSYSGVGTQYF
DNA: TGTGCCAGCAGTTACTCGGGGGTTGGGACCCAGTACTTC

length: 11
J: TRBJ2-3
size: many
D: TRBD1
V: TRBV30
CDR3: CAALGTAVQYF
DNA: TGTGCCGCTTTAGGGACAGCCGTGCAGTATTTT

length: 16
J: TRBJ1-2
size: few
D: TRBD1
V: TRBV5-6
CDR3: CASSFTGTGWEYGYTF
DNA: TGTGCCAGCAGCTTTACCGGGACAGGGTGGGAATATGGCTACACCTTC

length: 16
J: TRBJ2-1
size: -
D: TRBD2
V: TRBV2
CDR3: CASSGTSGSWYNEQFF
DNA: TGTGCCAGCAGCGGGACTAGCGGGAGTTGGTACAATGAGCAGTTCTTC

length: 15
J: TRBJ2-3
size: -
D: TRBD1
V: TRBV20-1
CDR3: CSARVLRTGERAQYF
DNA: TGCAGTGCTAGAGTCCTCCGGACAGGGGAACGGGCGCAGTATTTT

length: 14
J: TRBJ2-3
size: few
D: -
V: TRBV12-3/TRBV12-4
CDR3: CASVRVGSTDTQYF
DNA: TGTGCCAGCGTAAGAGTGGGGAGCACAGATACGCAGTATTTT

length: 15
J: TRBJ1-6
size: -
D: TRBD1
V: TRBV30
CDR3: CAWSLGQGSGSPLHF
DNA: TGTGCCTGGAGTCTTGGACAGGGGAGTGGTTCACCCCTCCACTTT

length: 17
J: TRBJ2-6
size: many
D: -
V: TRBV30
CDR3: CAWRVRETGSGANVLTF
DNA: TGTGCCTGGAGGGTCAGGGAAACAGGCTCTGGGGCCAACGTCCTGACTTTC

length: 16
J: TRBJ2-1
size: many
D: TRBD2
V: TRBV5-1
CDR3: CASSLALREDGVEQFF
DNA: TGCGCCAGCAGCTTGGCCCTGCGGGAGGATGGCGTCGAGCAGTTCTTC

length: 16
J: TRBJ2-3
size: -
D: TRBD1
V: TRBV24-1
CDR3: CATSPARGRLTDTQYF
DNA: TGTGCCACCAGTCCGGCCAGGGGGCGGTTAACAGATACGCAGTATTTT

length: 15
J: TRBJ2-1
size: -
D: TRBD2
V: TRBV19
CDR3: CASSTRREVYNEQFF
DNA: TGTGCCAGTAGTACCCGGCGGGAGGTGTACAATGAGCAGTTCTTC

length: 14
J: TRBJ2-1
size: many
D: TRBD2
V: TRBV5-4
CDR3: CASRGLAGGDEQFF
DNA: TGTGCCAGCAGGGGACTAGCGGGAGGGGATGAGCAGTTCTTC

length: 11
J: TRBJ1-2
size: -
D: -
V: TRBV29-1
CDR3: CSVEAEQGYTF
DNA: TGCAGCGTTGAAGCCGAACAGGGCTACACCTTC

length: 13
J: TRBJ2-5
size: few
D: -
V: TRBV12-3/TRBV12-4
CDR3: CASTLSPVQTQYF
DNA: TGTGCCAGCACCCTAAGCCCTGTCCAGACCCAGTACTTC

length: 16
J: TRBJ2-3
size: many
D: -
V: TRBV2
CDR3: CASSEESGTSTDTQYF
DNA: TGTGCCAGCAGTGAAGAAAGCGGGACAAGCACAGATACGCAGTATTTT

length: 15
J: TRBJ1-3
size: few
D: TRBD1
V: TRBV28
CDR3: CASSPGTASGNTIYF
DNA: TGTGCCAGCAGTCCAGGGACAGCTTCTGGAAACACCATATATTTT

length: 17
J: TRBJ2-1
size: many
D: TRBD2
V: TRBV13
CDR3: CASSSTSGRASQAEQFF
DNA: TGTGCCAGCAGCTCCACCAGCGGGAGGGCCTCTCAGGCTGAGCAGTTCTTC

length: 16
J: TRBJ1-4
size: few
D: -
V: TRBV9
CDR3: CASSVGSHPTNEKLFF
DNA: TGTGCCAGCAGCGTGGGCAGCCATCCAACTAATGAAAAACTGTTTTTT

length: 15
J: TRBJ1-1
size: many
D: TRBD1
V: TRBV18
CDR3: CASSPRTGSNTEAFF
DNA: TGTGCCAGCTCACCCCGGACAGGGTCGAACACTGAAGCTTTCTTT

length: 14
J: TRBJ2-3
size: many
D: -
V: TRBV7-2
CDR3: CASSPMQYTDTQYF
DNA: TGTGCCAGCAGCCCCATGCAATACACAGATACGCAGTATTTT

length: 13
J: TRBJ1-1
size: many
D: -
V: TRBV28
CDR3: CASSLGRMRAAFF
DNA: TGTGCCAGCAGTTTGGGGCGTATGAGGGCGGCTTTCTTT

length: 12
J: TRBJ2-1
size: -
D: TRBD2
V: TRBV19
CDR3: CASSGSGSEQFF
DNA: TGTGCCAGTAGTGGGAGCGGGAGTGAGCAGTTCTTC

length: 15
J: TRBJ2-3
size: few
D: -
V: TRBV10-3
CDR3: CAISESLSSTDTQYF
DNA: TGTGCCATCAGTGAGTCGCTCTCTAGCACAGATACGCAGTATTTT

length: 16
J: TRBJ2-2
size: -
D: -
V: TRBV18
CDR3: CASSPLARGTTGELFF
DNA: TGTGCCAGCTCACCACTTGCGAGGGGGACCACCGGGGAGCTGTTTTTT

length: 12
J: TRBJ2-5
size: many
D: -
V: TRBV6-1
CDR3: CASATLQETQYF
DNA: TGTGCCAGCGCCACCCTCCAAGAGACCCAGTACTTC

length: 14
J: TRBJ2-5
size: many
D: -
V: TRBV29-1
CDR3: CSVELGRYQETQYF
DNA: TGCAGCGTTGAGTTGGGACGGTACCAAGAGACCCAGTACTTC

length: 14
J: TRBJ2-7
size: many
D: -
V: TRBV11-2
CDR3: CASSLVPDSYEQYF
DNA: TGTGCCAGCAGCTTAGTCCCCGACTCCTACGAGCAGTACTTC